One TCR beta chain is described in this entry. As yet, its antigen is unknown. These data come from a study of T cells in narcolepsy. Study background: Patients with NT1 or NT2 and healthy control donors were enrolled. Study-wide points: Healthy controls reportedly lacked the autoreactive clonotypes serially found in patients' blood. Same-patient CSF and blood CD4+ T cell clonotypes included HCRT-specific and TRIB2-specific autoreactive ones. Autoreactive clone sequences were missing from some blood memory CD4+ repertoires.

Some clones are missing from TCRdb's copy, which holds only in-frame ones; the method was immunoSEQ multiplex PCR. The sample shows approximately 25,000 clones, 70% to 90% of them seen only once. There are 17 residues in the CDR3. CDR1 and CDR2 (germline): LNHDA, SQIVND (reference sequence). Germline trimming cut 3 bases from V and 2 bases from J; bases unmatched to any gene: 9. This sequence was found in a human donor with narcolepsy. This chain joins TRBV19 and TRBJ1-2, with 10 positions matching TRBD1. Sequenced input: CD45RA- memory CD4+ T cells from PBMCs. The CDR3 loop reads CASSMRNRDRGNYGYTF. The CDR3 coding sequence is TGTGCCAGTAGTATGAGAAACCGGGACAGGGGCAACTATGGCTACACCTTC.